A single sample is the source of the 15 T cell receptor beta chains below, sequenced in a study of CD8+CD57+ T cells in acquired aplastic anemia. Genomic DNA, serving as template, underwent TCR beta VDJ and CDR3 profiling. TCRdb independently ran MiXCR on the reads; one entry per CDR3 protein. Of about 150,000 distinct CDR3 sequences in the sample, approximately 52% were seen once. Flow cytometry had shown expanded CD8+CD57+ cells in the patients chosen for sequencing. The sample was sorted CD4+, CD8+, or CD8+CD57+ T cells (not recorded which) from PBMCs. The receptors originated from a human donor with aplastic anemia.

The chain combines TRBV20-1 with TRBJ1-6; 7 nucleotides match TRBD1. CDR1 and CDR2 from the germline V gene are DFQATT and SNEGSKA (reference sequence). V was pared by 5 bases and J by 13 bases, with 11 bases of the junction left unmatched. The CDR3 length is 13 residues. The CDR3: CSASRDSPTPLHF. The CDR3 DNA reads TGCAGTGCTTCCCGGGACAGCCCGACCCCCCTCCACTTT.

This clonotype was counted ten times or more. The chain has TRBV5-8 and TRBJ1-2; weak D call: TRBD1 (6 bases). The CDR3 length is 15 residues. The germline V gene encodes CDR1 SGHTS and CDR2 YDEGEE. The V end was cut by 2 bases, the J end by 0 bases, with 11 bases between. In DNA, the CDR3 is TGTGCCAGCAGCTTTGAAGGGGGGACTAACTATGGCTACACCTTC. This gives the protein CASSFEGGTNYGYTF.

This clonotype came up a few times. V usage is TRBV25-1 and J usage is TRBJ2-7, with 9 bases identical to TRBD1. Unmatched junction bases numbered 15, after V lost 6 bases and J lost 3 bases. The germline gives CDR1 MGHDK, CDR2 SYGVNS. CDR3 length equals 17 residues. DNA for the CDR3: TGTGCCAGCAGCTGGGCCAATTTTGAGACAGGGGGCTACGAGCAGTACTTC. It codes for CASSWANFETGGYEQYF.

V and J are TRBV28 and TRBJ1-6; 9 nucleotides align to TRBD1. The CDR3 totals 14 residues. The J segment lost 8 bases and the V segment lost 5 bases, leaving 4 bases of the junction unmatched. Germline CDR1 reads MDHEN; CDR2 reads SYDVKM. The chain's CDR3 is CASSQRTGDSPLHF. CDR3 DNA sequence: TGTGCCAGCAGTCAGCGGACAGGGGATTCACCCCTCCACTTT.

This clonotype was counted many times. The CDR3 coding sequence is TGTGCCAGTAGTTACAGCGGGGGACCTTACAATGAGCAGTTCTTC. This codes for CASSYSGGPYNEQFF. J is TRBJ2-1 and V is TRBV19; 8 positions agree with TRBD2. J lost 4 bases, V lost 5 bases, and 7 bases had no gene match. Germline CDR1 LNHDA, CDR2 SQIVND (reference sequence). The CDR3 has 15 residues.

This clonotype was detected only a few times. J is TRBJ1-1 and V is TRBV15; D perhaps matches TRBD1 (5 bases). This CDR3 is 13 amino acids long. V was clipped by 0 bases and J by 5 bases, with 7 bases between them. Germline CDR1 LNHNV, CDR2 YYDKDF (reference sequence). The CDR3 sequence is CATSRDQGTEAFF. The CDR3 nucleotides read TGTGCCACCAGCAGAGATCAGGGTACTGAAGCTTTCTTT.

V gene TRBV10-3 combines with J gene TRBJ1-1; the D is unclear. The V gene's germline CDR1 is ENHRY and CDR2 SYGVKD. V gave up 2 bases and J gave up 1 base, with 14 bases separating them. CDR3 size: 16 residues. This chain's CDR3 is CAISEDLGGENTEAFF. CDR3 DNA: TGTGCCATCAGTGAGGATTTGGGTGGTGAGAACACTGAAGCTTTCTTT.

This clonotype has just one count. V usage is TRBV5-1 and J usage is TRBJ1-6; 8 bases fit TRBD1. The V and J ends lost 3 bases and 6 bases, in that order; junction bases with no gene match: 11. The CDR3 has 17 amino acids. The germline V gene has CDR1 SGHRS and CDR2 YFSETQ. CDR3 protein: CASSSSAGGVFNSPLHF. CDR3 nucleotide sequence: TGCGCCAGCAGCTCGTCGGCAGGGGGCGTGTTTAATTCACCCCTCCACTTT.

In its sample, this clonotype was seen many times. The chain uses TRBV3-1 and TRBJ2-7; 7 nucleotides align to TRBD1. J lost 0 bases, V lost 4 bases, and 6 bases had no gene match. The CDR3 spans 15 residues. In germline, CDR1 is LGHDT, CDR2 YNNKEL (reference sequence). The CDR3 sequence: CASSPGQAFSYEQYF. The CDR3, as DNA: TGTGCCAGCAGCCCAGGACAGGCCTTCTCCTACGAGCAGTACTTC.

The V call is TRBV7-9, the J call TRBJ1-1; no reliable D call. Germline CDR1 SEHNR, CDR2 FQNEAQ (reference sequence). Trimming left V 1 base short and J 6 bases short, with 6 bases between. The CDR3 runs 12 residues. CDR3 DNA sequence: TGTGCCAGCAGCTTAGAAGTCGCTGAAGCTTTCTTT. It encodes CASSLEVAEAFF.

The genes are TRBV20-1 and TRBJ2-7; D remains ambiguous. V lost 3 bases, J lost 3 bases, and 12 bases lay in between. The CDR3 consists of 13 residues. The germline V gene encodes CDR1 DFQATT and CDR2 SNEGSKA (reference sequence). CDR3 region: CSASSRNNYEQYF. The CDR3 DNA follows: TGCAGTGCTAGTTCGCGGAATAACTACGAGCAGTACTTC.

This chain connects TRBV25-1 to TRBJ2-5; tentative D call: TRBD1 (6 bases). With 4 bases removed from V and 7 bases from J, the gap between germline ends came to 13 bases. Germline V gives CDR1 MGHDK, CDR2 SYGVNS. This CDR3 is built from 13 residues. CDR3 nucleotide sequence: TGTGCCAGCAGTGGACAGGTTTTAGGGACCCAGTACTTC. Its translation is CASSGQVLGTQYF.

This clonotype appeared many times. The gene calls are TRBV19 and TRBJ1-5, with a weak D call TRBD1 (5 bases). Trimming pared 3 bases from V and 7 bases from J, leaving 13 bases between. There are 14 residues in the CDR3. Germline V gene sequence: CDR1 LNHDA, CDR2 SQIVND (reference sequence). CDR3 sequence reads: CASSIAGKGQPQHF. The CDR3 DNA reads TGTGCCAGTAGTATTGCAGGGAAGGGGCAGCCCCAGCATTTT.

Many counts were recorded for this clonotype. An end of the junction differs from the germline gene, which may be a read error. The chain has TRBV13 and TRBJ2-1, with D tentatively TRBD2 (6 bases). CDR1 is PRHDT, CDR2 FYEKMQ, per germline (reference sequence). This CDR3 comprises 14 residues. In DNA form, the CDR3 reads TGTGCCAGCAGCTTCCGGGGGTCCTACGATGAGCAGTTCTTC. It codes for CASSFRGSYDEQFF.

The chain is built from TRBV7-8 and TRBJ2-7, with TRBD2 matching 11 bases. V shed 5 bases and J 3 bases; nucleotides not matched to a gene: 3. Germline V gene sequence: CDR1 SGHVS, CDR2 FQNEAQ. CDR3 length: 14 residues. In nucleotides, the CDR3 is TGTGCCAGCAGCGCGGGGACTAGCGGCTACGAGCAGTACTTC. It yields the protein CASSAGTSGYEQYF.